The 24 T cell receptor beta chains given below trace back to one sample, sequenced in a study of Tregs in tolerant kidney transplant recipients. The nonmyeloablative bone marrow transplants came from related graft donors, with transient mixed chimerism. Profiling relied on immunoSEQ multiplex PCR, and the TCRdb table lists in-frame clones only, not all of them. The sample table includes about 23,000 clones. The sequencing used CD4+ T cells from blood (PBMCs), collected 6 months after the transplant. All receptors derive from a human patient who received a combined kidney and bone marrow transplant. Some of the T cells may derive from the graft donor.

As for this clone: From the germline J gene comes the end of the CDR3, since the read stops 3 residues before it. The chain combines TRBV19 with TRBJ1-1; the D gene is possibly TRBD1 (5 bases). This CDR3 has 14 amino acids. Germline V gene data show CDR1 as LNHDA and CDR2 as SQIVND (reference sequence). The ends were cut back, 7 bases at V and 2 bases at J, with 14 bases in the middle. The CDR3 loop reads CASNPRVPNTEAFF. The CDR3 bases that were read are TGTGCCAGTAACCCCAGGGTACCCAACACTGAA.

Details on this clone: With the read ending 3 residues before the CDR3 end, the germline J gene is used to fill in that end. The chain uses TRBV28 and TRBJ2-5; a possible D gene is TRBD2 (6 bases). V lost 5 bases to trimming and J lost 2 bases, with 21 bases between them. The CDR3 consists of 17 residues. Germline lookup yields CDR1 MDHEN and CDR2 SYDVKM. CDR3 sequence reads: CASSQPGGSGPQETQYF. The covered CDR3 bases are TGTGCCAGCAGTCAACCAGGTGGTAGCGGTCCACAAGAGACC.

On this clone: The read halts 3 residues ahead of the CDR3 end, with the missing end drawn from the germline J gene. The rearrangement uses TRBV19 and TRBJ1-3, with 8 bases identical to TRBD1. In germline, CDR1 is LNHDA, CDR2 SQIVND (reference sequence). This CDR3 contains 14 residues. Trimming removed 7 bases from V and 0 bases from J; junction bases left unmatched: 2. CDR3 residues: CASTDRGSGNTIYF. The DNA read from the CDR3 is TGTGCCAGTACCGACAGGGGCTCTGGAAACACC.

Worth noting for this clone: The CDR3 end falls 3 residues outside the read, so it is completed with the germline J gene. The chain uses TRBV6-2 or TRBV6-3 and TRBJ2-7, with D possibly matching TRBD1 (6 bases). The CDR3 is 15 amino acids. CDR1 MNHEY and CDR2 SVGEGT come from the germline V gene. V was cut by 5 bases and J by 1 base, with 15 bases left in between. The CDR3 sequence: CASSNLWDKSYEQYF. Partial CDR3 DNA: TGTGCCAGCAGTAACCTCTGGGACAAGTCCTACGAG.

Worth noting for this clone: The CDR3 end lies 3 residues beyond the end of the read and is filled in from the germline J gene. The J gene is TRBJ1-4, the V gene TRBV18; D gene unclear. Germline CDR1 KGHSH, CDR2 LQKENI. The CDR3 extends over 14 amino acids. Trimming removed 4 bases from V and 8 bases from J, with 14 bases in between. Partial CDR3 DNA: TGTGCCAGCTCACGGGCAGAAGATGGCGAAAAA. Amino acids: CASSRAEDGEK. The whole CDR3 protein is CASSRAEDGEKLFF.

About this clone itself: The read ends 3 residues before the CDR3 terminus; that terminus is restored from the germline J gene. The chain uses TRBV11-3 and TRBJ2-3, with TRBD1 as a possible D gene (5 bases). CDR1 and CDR2 from the germline V gene are SGHNT and YENEEA. The CDR3 is 14 amino acids. Trimming left V 3 bases short and J 5 bases short, with 12 bases between. CDR3 DNA, as far as it was read: TGTGCCAGCAGCTTTAGCCGCCAGGGAGATACG. It is translated as CASSFSRQGDT. In full, the CDR3 reads CASSFSRQGDTQYF.

Points on this clone: Coverage ceases 3 residues before the CDR3 finishes, and the germline J gene fills in the end. The chain uses TRBV18 and TRBJ2-1, with 9 bases matching TRBD2. Germline CDR1 is KGHSH and CDR2 is LQKENI. The CDR3 is 15 amino acids. The V segment lost 5 bases and the J segment 7 bases; nucleotides outside the gene matches: 9. Partial CDR3 DNA: TGTGCCAGCTCAAGCGGCGGGAGGGCCAGGAATGAG. This translates into CASSSGGRARNE. The whole CDR3 is CASSSGGRARNEQFF.

As concerns this clone: Sequencing ends 3 residues short of the CDR3 end; the germline J gene provides the rest. V usage is TRBV7-2 and J usage is TRBJ2-7; D unresolved. The V end lost 0 bases, the J end lost 6 bases, and 12 bases lay between the germline ends. Germline-derived CDR1 and CDR2 are SGHTA and FQGNSA. The CDR3 sequence is 14 residues long. The CDR3 spells CASSLARKRAEQYF. The DNA read from the CDR3 is TGTGCCAGCAGCTTAGCGCGGAAGCGAGCCGAG. Based on the CDR3 plus reference TRBV7-2 and TRBJ2-7, the full variable domain is GAGVSQSPSNKVTEKGKDVELRCDPISGHTALYWYRQSLGQGLEFLIYFQGNSAPDKSGLPSDRFSAERTGGSVSTLTIQRTQQEDSAVYLCASSLARKRAEQYFGPGTRLTVT.

Regarding this clone: The read falls 3 residues short of the CDR3 end, and the missing part is taken from the germline J gene. This chain joins TRBV6-2 or TRBV6-3 and TRBJ2-1; no definite D call. Per the germline V gene, CDR1 is MNHEY and CDR2 is SVGEGT. Trimming removed 2 bases from V and 4 bases from J, with 9 bases in between. The CDR3 is made up of 14 amino acids. CDR3 bases read: TGTGCCAGCAGTTACAAACTACTATACAATGAG. Translating it yields CASSYKLLYNE. The entire CDR3 protein reads CASSYKLLYNEQFF.

On this clone: Read coverage stops 3 residues before the CDR3 terminus; the germline J gene supplies the remainder. This chain uses TRBV2 with TRBJ2-5; 8 bases agree with TRBD1. With V trimmed by 3 bases and J by 7 bases, 4 bases remained unmatched. The V gene's germline CDR1 is SNHLY and CDR2 FYNNEI. There are 13 residues in the CDR3. The sequenced part of the CDR3 DNA is TGTGCCAGCAGTGACGGACAGGGAGCGACC. Translation gives CASSDGQGAT. The whole CDR3 protein reads CASSDGQGATQYF.

With regard to this clone: The read falls 3 residues short of the CDR3 end, and the missing part is taken from the germline J gene. This chain links TRBV6-2 or TRBV6-3 with TRBJ1-1; D ambiguous. Looked up from germline, CDR1 is MNHEY and CDR2 is SVGEGT. This CDR3 has 11 residues. The germline V and J ends were trimmed by 5 bases and 4 bases, with 5 bases remaining between them. The CDR3 spells CASSQSTEAFF. The DNA read from the CDR3 is TGTGCCAGCAGTCAGAGCACTGAA.

Comments on this clone: The missing CDR3 end, 3 residues past where the read stops, is filled in from the germline J gene. The chain carries TRBV6-2 or TRBV6-3 and TRBJ2-7; perhaps TRBD2 as D (5 bases). The CDR3 sequence is 13 residues long. Germline CDR1 and CDR2: MNHEY and SVGEGT. V shed 11 bases and J shed 3 bases, with 17 bases lying between them. CDR3 DNA, as far as it was read: TGTGCCGCCAGGCAGTGGAGGAGCTACGAG. Translated: CAARQWRSYE. The complete CDR3 reads CAARQWRSYEQYF.

Comments on this clone: Read coverage stops 3 residues before the CDR3 terminus; the germline J gene supplies the remainder. The chain uses TRBV2 and TRBJ1-1, with a weak D call TRBD1 (6 bases). Trimming pared 1 base from V and 1 base from J, leaving 13 bases between. This CDR3 is built from 16 residues. Germline-derived CDR1 and CDR2 are SNHLY and FYNNEI. CDR3 loop: CASSEGQVGKNTEAFF. CDR3 DNA, as far as it was read: TGTGCCAGCAGTGAAGGACAGGTTGGGAAGAACACTGAA.

In regard to this clone: The CDR3 extends 3 residues past the end of the read, so its final part is completed from the germline J gene. The rearrangement uses TRBV6-2 or TRBV6-3 and TRBJ2-7; the D is unclear. The CDR3 is made up of 14 amino acids. Looked up from germline, CDR1 is MNHEY and CDR2 is SVGEGT. The V end was cut by 4 bases, the J end by 0 bases, with 10 bases between. Incomplete CDR3 DNA: TGTGCCAGCAGTTGGAGTAGCACCTCCTACGAG. It codes for CASSWSSTSYE. The entire CDR3 protein reads CASSWSSTSYEQYF.

A word on this clone: The read ends 3 residues before the CDR3 terminus; that terminus is restored from the germline J gene. J is TRBJ2-1 and V is TRBV5-1; weak D call: TRBD1 (5 bases). Germline V gene sequence: CDR1 SGHRS, CDR2 YFSETQ. Trimming pared 0 bases from V and 1 base from J, leaving 14 bases between. CDR3 length: 17 residues. Partial CDR3 DNA: TGCGCCAGCAGCTTGGCCTGGGGAAGGGGATCCTACAATGAG. Residues: CASSLAWGRGSYNE. From start to end, the CDR3 is CASSLAWGRGSYNEQFF.

Details on this clone: The read terminates 3 residues before the CDR3 end, so the remaining end is supplied by the germline J gene. This chain connects TRBV20-1 to TRBJ2-1; 10 bases are a match to TRBD2. CDR3 length: 15 amino acids. V shed 3 bases and J 3 bases; nucleotides not matched to a gene: 5. Germline V CDR1 and CDR2: DFQATT, SNEGSKA (reference sequence). The part of the CDR3 DNA that was read is TGCAGTGCTAGCAAGCGGGAGGGCCTCTACAATGAG. It yields the protein CSASKREGLYNE. From start to end, the CDR3 is CSASKREGLYNEQFF.

The covered CDR3 bases are TGTGCCAGCAGCCAAAGCGGCGGGTTCTCCTACAATGAG. Residues: CASSQSGGFSYNE. The full CDR3 protein is CASSQSGGFSYNEQFF. The V call is TRBV14, the J call TRBJ2-1, with a possible D match to TRBD2 (5 bases). The read terminates 3 residues before the CDR3 end, so the remaining end is supplied by the germline J gene. The V gene lost 2 bases and the J gene lost 0 bases, with 11 bases spanning the gap. Per the germline V gene, CDR1 is SGHDN and CDR2 is FVKESK. CDR3 length: 16 residues.

Concerning this clone itself: The read terminates 3 residues before the CDR3 end, so the remaining end is supplied by the germline J gene. The chain has TRBV29-1 and TRBJ1-1; D is ambiguous. CDR1 is SQVTM, CDR2 ANQGSEA, per germline. The CDR3 has 11 residues. The CDR3 sequence: CGLVQNTEAFF. The CDR3 DNA, read in part, is TGCGGCTTGGTCCAGAACACTGAA.

A word on this clone: The read stops 3 residues short of the end of the CDR3; the missing end is completed from the germline J gene. The chain recombines TRBV20-1 with TRBJ2-3; the D is unclear. There are 10 residues in the CDR3. Germline V gene data show CDR1 as DFQATT and CDR2 as SNEGSKA (reference sequence). The sequenced CDR3 bases are TGCTCTAGTTACACAGATACG. It codes for CSSYTDT. The whole CDR3 reads CSSYTDTQYF.

A remark on this clone: The read ends 3 residues shy of where the CDR3 ends; the end is completed using the germline J gene. This chain joins TRBV2 and TRBJ2-5; D call uncertain. The CDR3 runs to 15 residues. Trimming took off 5 bases at V and 5 bases at J, with 18 bases between the two ends. CDR1 is SNHLY, CDR2 FYNNEI, per germline. The CDR3 loop reads CASSRPSAGRETQYF. CDR3 bases read: TGTGCCAGCAGTCGCCCGAGCGCCGGTCGGGAGACC.

Notes on this clone: The read halts 3 residues ahead of the CDR3 end, with the missing end drawn from the germline J gene. The chain is built from TRBV7-6 and TRBJ1-1, with D tentatively TRBD1 (5 bases). The germline V and J ends were trimmed by 5 bases and 4 bases, with 14 bases remaining between them. There are 14 residues in the CDR3. The V gene's germline CDR1 is SGHVS and CDR2 FNYEAQ. The covered CDR3 bases are TGTGCCAGCAGCCCAGGGCGGGGGGGCACTGAA. This gives the protein CASSPGRGGTE. The entire CDR3 is CASSPGRGGTEAFF.

Details on this clone: The read ends 3 residues before the CDR3 terminus; that terminus is restored from the germline J gene. This sample also contains other DNA sequences that code for the same CDR3. V and J are TRBV2 and TRBJ2-3; 10 bases are a match to TRBD1. CDR1 and CDR2 from the germline V gene are SNHLY and FYNNEI. The CDR3 covers 15 residues. V gave up 5 bases and J gave up 2 bases; unmatched junction bases: 4. CDR3 amino acids: CASSPGQGFTDTQYF. The CDR3 bases that were read are TGTGCCAGCAGTCCGGGACAGGGGTTCACAGATACG.

Concerning this clone itself: The read gets to within 3 residues of the CDR3 end, and the germline J gene fills in the rest. The rearrangement joins TRBV29-1 to TRBJ2-5; D is perhaps TRBD1 (5 bases). The CDR3 is made up of 11 amino acids. Germline assignment: CDR1 SQVTM and CDR2 ANQGSEA. The V gene lost 7 bases and the J gene lost 4 bases, with 10 bases spanning the gap. The covered CDR3 bases are TGCAGCGCTCAGGGTGGAGAGACC. Encoded protein: CSAQGGET. The entire CDR3 is CSAQGGETQYF.

Turning to this clone: The read is 3 residues too short to cover the CDR3 end, so that end is filled in from the germline J gene. The V call is TRBV5-1, the J call TRBJ2-1, with D possibly matching TRBD2 (7 bases). Deletions cut 5 bases from V and 5 bases from J, with 14 bases between. The CDR3 sequence is 14 residues long. Germline CDR1 SGHRS, CDR2 YFSETQ. CDR3 in amino acids: CASRLGGADNEQFF. The covered CDR3 bases are TGCGCCAGCAGACTTGGGGGGGCTGACAATGAG.